This T cell receptor beta chain is drawn from a study of early T cells in non-severe SARS-CoV-2 infection. Background on the study: Sequenced material consisted of bulk RNA (from unsorted whole blood), and chains were unpaired. The study, taken as a whole, reports: CD4 and private specificities were missed by VDJdb matching, which favored anti-spike CD8 responses.

This clonotype was recorded a few times. Its antigen is unidentified. In the library, individual cDNA molecules carried attached unique molecular identifiers. A single record per CDR3 protein comes from TCRdb applying MiXCR to the 5' RACE reads. The profile covers nearly 95,000 distinct CDR3 sequences, with roughly 15% appearing a single time and roughly 4.7% taken by the ten largest. The germline V gene encodes CDR1 MDHEN and CDR2 SYDVKM. This CDR3 has 14 amino acids. V lost 3 bases and J 3 bases, leaving 11 bases between the germline ends. The chain combines TRBV28 with TRBJ1-1, with unresolved D. This sequence was found in an adult who was a healthcare worker with PCR-confirmed SARS-CoV-2 infection or an uninfected control (not recorded which). Sequences were derived from whole blood, sampled at baseline. The CDR3 DNA is TGTGCCAGCAGTTTTTCGTTAAGGTACACTGAAGCTTTCTTT. Residues: CASSFSLRYTEAFF.